The source of this T cell receptor beta chain is a study of vaccination and CD4 T cells after COVID-19. Study as a whole: Collection of post-COVID samples occurred a median 101 days after diagnosis, spanning a range of 35 to 161. Some control cultures received a CEFX pool, which served as the positive control. Others received an HIV-1 Nef pool or no peptide.

Oncomine TCR Beta short-read sequencing was applied to DNA from cultured CD4+ T cells. From the PCR reads, TCRdb called clonotypes with MiXCR, one entry per CDR3 protein. The sample consists of some 19,000 distinct CDR3 sequences, under 45% of them appearing once. V lost 5 bases and J 7 bases, leaving 11 bases between the germline ends. Germline loops: CDR1 SGHNT, CDR2 YENEEA. The CDR3 spans 13 residues. Treatment meaning: roughly 11-day PBMC culture with coronavirus spike peptide pools or control peptides (ViraFEST assay). As concerns this clonotype: Its antigen is currently unknown.

This sequence originates from a human donor with COVID-19. V gene TRBV11-3 combines with J gene TRBJ1-4, with D perhaps matching TRBD1 (6 bases). Sequenced material: cultured CD4+ T cells from blood. CDR3 DNA sequence: TGTGCCAGCAGCAGGACAGCTCTTGAAAAACTGTTTTTT. Translated: CASSRTALEKLFF. The whole variable domain, remainder taken from reference TRBV11-3 and TRBJ1-4, is EAGVVQSPRYKIIEKKQPVAFWCNPISGHNTLYWYLQNLGQGPELLIRYENEEAVDDSQLPKDRFSAERLKGVDSTLKIQPAELGDSAVYLCASSRTALEKLFFGSGTQLSVL.